This is a list of T cell receptor beta chains from one sample in a study of breast tumors, draining lymph nodes, adjacent tissues. TCRdb redid the calling of the multiplex PCR reads with MiXCR, one entry per CDR3 protein. The sample includes about 94,000 distinct CDR3 sequences, roughly 29% of them seen just once. Sequenced material: axillary lymph node tissue. The origin of the receptors is a female donor with breast cancer. Some clones in this sample may be carry-over from other donors' samples. Each CDR3 is given with its conserved first and last residue. A D gene is named only where the DNA matches it firmly. Expanded clones get a size class; other rows say once, few or many, or leave the size out.

len: 14; abundance: many; v_gene: TRBV4-3; j_gene: TRBJ1-4; d_gene: TRBD1; CDR3aa: CASSAGQEQEKLFF; CDR3nt: TGCGCCAGCAGCGCGGGACAGGAACAGGAAAAACTGTTTTTT
len: 12; abundance: many; v_gene: TRBV4-3; j_gene: TRBJ1-2; d_gene: .; CDR3aa: CASSQEDYGYTF; CDR3nt: TGCGCCAGCAGCCAAGAGGACTATGGCTACACCTTC
len: 14; abundance: .; v_gene: TRBV5-8; j_gene: TRBJ2-7; d_gene: TRBD1; CDR3aa: CASSLGQAYGPQYF; CDR3nt: TGTGCCAGCAGCCTCGGACAGGCCTACGGACCGCAGTACTTC
len: 18; abundance: .; v_gene: TRBV20-1; j_gene: TRBJ2-3; d_gene: TRBD2; CDR3aa: CSARDWTSGGAVTDTQYF; CDR3nt: TGCAGTGCTAGAGATTGGACTAGCGGGGGGGCTGTCACAGATACGCAGTATTTT
len: 14; abundance: .; v_gene: TRBV4-1; j_gene: TRBJ1-5; d_gene: .; CDR3aa: CASNPPGTNQPQHF; CDR3nt: TGCGCCAGCAACCCACCCGGGACCAATCAGCCCCAGCATTTT
len: 16; abundance: many; v_gene: TRBV20-1; j_gene: TRBJ2-2; d_gene: .; CDR3aa: CSARDPANKTTGELFF; CDR3nt: TGCAGTGCTAGAGATCCGGCGAATAAGACCACCGGGGAGCTGTTTTTT
len: 17; abundance: many; v_gene: TRBV9; j_gene: TRBJ2-3; d_gene: .; CDR3aa: CASSVAWGGQGTDTQYF; CDR3nt: TGTGCCAGCAGCGTAGCATGGGGGGGACAGGGCACAGATACGCAGTATTTT
len: 15; abundance: .; v_gene: TRBV6-2/TRBV6-3; j_gene: TRBJ1-5; d_gene: .; CDR3aa: CASSHSIQRNQPQHF; CDR3nt: TGTGCCAGCAGTCACTCGATACAGCGCAATCAGCCCCAGCATTTT
len: 18; abundance: .; v_gene: TRBV6-4; j_gene: TRBJ1-5; d_gene: .; CDR3aa: CASSESILGRAPSQPQHF; CDR3nt: TGTGCCAGCAGTGAGTCGATCTTAGGCAGAGCGCCTAGCCAGCCCCAGCATTTT
len: 13; abundance: many; v_gene: TRBV6-5; j_gene: TRBJ2-5; d_gene: TRBD2; CDR3aa: CASTTSGGETQYF; CDR3nt: TGTGCCAGCACCACTAGCGGGGGGGAGACCCAGTACTTC
len: 17; abundance: .; v_gene: TRBV6-6; j_gene: TRBJ2-4; d_gene: .; CDR3aa: CASSHSPLASAKNIQYF; CDR3nt: TGTGCCAGCAGTCACTCCCCTCTAGCGTCAGCCAAAAACATTCAGTACTTC
len: 17; abundance: .; v_gene: TRBV7-7; j_gene: TRBJ2-1; d_gene: TRBD1; CDR3aa: CASSLKGDSFSLGEQFF; CDR3nt: TGTGCCAGCAGCTTAAAGGGGGACAGCTTCTCCTTAGGGGAGCAGTTCTTC
len: 17; abundance: once; v_gene: TRBV12-3/TRBV12-4; j_gene: TRBJ2-5; d_gene: TRBD1; CDR3aa: CASSPTAGTGGKKTQYF; CDR3nt: TGTGCCAGCAGCCCCACCGCCGGGACAGGGGGAAAGAAGACCCAGTACTTC
len: 17; abundance: many; v_gene: TRBV9; j_gene: TRBJ2-5; d_gene: .; CDR3aa: CASSVAPTGGVGETQYF; CDR3nt: TGTGCCAGCAGCGTAGCTCCTACCGGGGGCGTGGGAGAGACCCAGTACTTC
len: 17; abundance: .; v_gene: TRBV6-2/TRBV6-3; j_gene: TRBJ2-1; d_gene: .; CDR3aa: CASSLLAEVPPYNEQFF; CDR3nt: TGTGCCAGCAGCCTATTGGCCGAGGTCCCCCCCTACAATGAGCAGTTCTTC
len: 14; abundance: .; v_gene: TRBV5-4; j_gene: TRBJ2-4; d_gene: .; CDR3aa: CASSLAAPKNIQYF; CDR3nt: TGTGCCAGCAGCCTGGCGGCTCCCAAAAACATTCAGTACTTC
len: 16; abundance: .; v_gene: TRBV19; j_gene: TRBJ2-4; d_gene: TRBD2; CDR3aa: CASLPAGGLAKNIQYF; CDR3nt: TGTGCCAGTTTACCAGCGGGAGGTCTAGCCAAAAACATTCAGTACTTC
len: 15; abundance: many; v_gene: TRBV6-2/TRBV6-3; j_gene: TRBJ2-7; d_gene: TRBD1; CDR3aa: CASIEAGTGINEQYF; CDR3nt: TGTGCCAGCATAGAAGCCGGGACAGGGATCAACGAGCAGTACTTC
len: 15; abundance: many; v_gene: TRBV3-1; j_gene: TRBJ2-2; d_gene: .; CDR3aa: CASSQARISTGELFF; CDR3nt: TGTGCCAGCAGCCAAGCCAGGATTTCAACCGGGGAGCTGTTTTTT
len: 19; abundance: .; v_gene: TRBV7-8; j_gene: TRBJ1-2; d_gene: TRBD1; CDR3aa: CASSRIRAGTGGTNYGYTF; CDR3nt: TGTGCCAGCAGCCGCATTCGGGCCGGGACAGGGGGCACTAACTATGGCTACACCTTC
len: 15; abundance: .; v_gene: TRBV7-2; j_gene: TRBJ2-1; d_gene: TRBD2; CDR3aa: CASSFASGRLNEQFF; CDR3nt: TGTGCCAGCAGCTTCGCTAGCGGGAGACTCAATGAGCAGTTCTTC
len: 15; abundance: many; v_gene: TRBV6-6; j_gene: TRBJ2-2; d_gene: .; CDR3aa: CASSQPGLNTGELFF; CDR3nt: TGTGCCAGCAGTCAGCCGGGACTGAACACCGGGGAGCTGTTTTTT
len: 15; abundance: many; v_gene: TRBV20-1; j_gene: TRBJ2-5; d_gene: TRBD1; CDR3aa: CSARPGGQGRETQYF; CDR3nt: TGCAGTGCTAGACCGGGGGGACAGGGGCGGGAGACCCAGTACTTC
len: 12; abundance: many; v_gene: TRBV5-1; j_gene: TRBJ1-2; d_gene: .; CDR3aa: CASSLDTYGYTF; CDR3nt: TGCGCCAGCAGCTTGGACACCTATGGCTACACCTTC
len: 16; abundance: .; v_gene: TRBV7-9; j_gene: TRBJ2-2; d_gene: TRBD2; CDR3aa: CASSPTSGNWTGERFF; CDR3nt: TGTGCCAGCAGCCCGACTAGCGGGAACTGGACCGGGGAGCGGTTTTTT
len: 16; abundance: many; v_gene: TRBV6-5; j_gene: TRBJ2-3; d_gene: TRBD2; CDR3aa: CASRDRGSGSTDTQYF; CDR3nt: TGTGCCAGCAGGGATCGGGGTAGCGGGAGCACAGATACGCAGTATTTT
len: 15; abundance: .; v_gene: TRBV6-2/TRBV6-3; j_gene: TRBJ1-6; d_gene: .; CDR3aa: CASSHDGVGDSPLHF; CDR3nt: TGTGCCAGCAGTCACGACGGGGTTGGGGATTCACCCCTCCACTTT